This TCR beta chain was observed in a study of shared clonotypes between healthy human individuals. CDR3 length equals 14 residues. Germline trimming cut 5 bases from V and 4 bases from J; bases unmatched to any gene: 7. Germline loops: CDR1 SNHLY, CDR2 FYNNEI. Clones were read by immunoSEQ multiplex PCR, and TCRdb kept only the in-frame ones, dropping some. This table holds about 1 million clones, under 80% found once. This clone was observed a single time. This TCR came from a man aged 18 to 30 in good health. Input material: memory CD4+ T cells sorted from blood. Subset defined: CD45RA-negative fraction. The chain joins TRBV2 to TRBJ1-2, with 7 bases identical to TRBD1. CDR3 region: CASSRSQGGYGYTF. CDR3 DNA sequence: TGTGCCAGCAGTCGAAGCCAGGGGGGCTATGGCTACACCTTC. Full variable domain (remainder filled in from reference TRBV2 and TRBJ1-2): EPEVTQTPSHQVTQMGQEVILRCVPISNHLYFYWYRQILGQKVEFLVSFYNNEISEKSEIFDDQFSVERPDGSNFTLKIRSTKLEDSAMYFCASSRSQGGYGYTFGSGTRLTVV.